Below are 4 T cell receptor beta chains sequenced from a single sample in a study of blood T cell repertoires in COVID-19 (dated by TCRdb to 2019 to 2021). The receptor library was made with the immunoSEQ multiplex PCR assay. Sourced from immuneACCESS, this table was stored by TCRdb with only in-frame sequences that have V and J called. A share of the clones is absent; for the studies checked, an unresolved V gene accounts for under half, and the remainder has no known explanation. The sample includes 100,000 or so clones, with 75% to 90% observed a single time. The ten largest clonotypes hold around 2% of the sample. Sample: peripheral blood. Receptor source: a woman between 65 and 79 years old with active or convalescent COVID-19.

The rearrangement uses TRBV18 and TRBJ1-1, with TRBD1 identical over 9 bases. In germline, CDR1 is KGHSH, CDR2 LQKENI. V lost 6 bases, J lost 3 bases, and 11 bases stayed unmatched. This CDR3 has 16 amino acids. The CDR3 bases are TGTGCCAGCTCGCCGGGACAGGGTCGAAGGGACACTGAAGCTTTCTTT. Translation gives CASSPGQGRRDTEAFF. The whole variable domain, filled in from reference TRBV18 and TRBJ1-1, reads NAGVMQNPRHLVRRRGQEARLRCSPMKGHSHVYWYRQLPEEGLKFMVYLQKENIIDESGMPKERFSAEFPKEGPSILRIQQVVRGDSAAYFCASSPGQGRRDTEAFFGQGTRLTVV.

The gene calls are TRBV25-1 and TRBJ2-1; 7 bases are shared with TRBD1. After removal of 8 bases from V and 4 bases from J, the junction contained 11 bases not matched to a gene. The CDR3 is made up of 15 amino acids. The germline gives CDR1 MGHDK, CDR2 SYGVNS. In nucleotides, the CDR3 is TGTGCCAGCGAGGACCGGGACAGATATTACAATGAGCAGTTCTTC. It specifies CASEDRDRYYNEQFF.

The J gene is TRBJ1-4, the V gene TRBV11-2; weak D call: TRBD1 (6 bases). Germline CDR1 reads SGHAT; CDR2 reads FQNNGV. The CDR3 sequence is 16 residues long. The V end was cut by 4 bases, the J end by 7 bases, with 19 bases between. The CDR3, as DNA: TGTGCCAGCAGCTCTCCCCAGGGGAGCGGCTTTGAAAAACTGTTTTTT. It specifies CASSSPQGSGFEKLFF.

The V and J genes are TRBV2 and TRBJ2-6, with D tentatively TRBD1 (5 bases). CDR3 size: 15 residues. V gave up 4 bases and J gave up 4 bases, with 11 bases separating them. Germline V gives CDR1 SNHLY, CDR2 FYNNEI. CDR3 loop: CASSGSGAGANVLTF. The CDR3 region has the DNA TGTGCCAGCAGTGGTTCTGGGGCAGGGGCCAACGTCCTGACTTTC.